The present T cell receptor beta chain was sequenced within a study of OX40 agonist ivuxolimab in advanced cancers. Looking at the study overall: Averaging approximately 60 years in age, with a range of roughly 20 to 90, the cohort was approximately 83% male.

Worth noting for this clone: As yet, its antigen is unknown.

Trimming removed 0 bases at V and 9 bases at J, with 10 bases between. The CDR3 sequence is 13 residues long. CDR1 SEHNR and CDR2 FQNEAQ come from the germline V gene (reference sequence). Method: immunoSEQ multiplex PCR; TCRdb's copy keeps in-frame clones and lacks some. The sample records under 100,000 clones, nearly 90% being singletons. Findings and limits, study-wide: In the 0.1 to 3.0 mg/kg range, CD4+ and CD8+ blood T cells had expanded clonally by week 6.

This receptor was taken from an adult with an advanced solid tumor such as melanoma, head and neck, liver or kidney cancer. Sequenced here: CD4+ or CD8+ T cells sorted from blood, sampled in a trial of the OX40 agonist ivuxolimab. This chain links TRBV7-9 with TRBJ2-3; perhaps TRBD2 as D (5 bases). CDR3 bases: TGTGCCAGCAGCTTAGCAAGCGGAAAGACGCAGTATTTT. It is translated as CASSLASGKTQYF.